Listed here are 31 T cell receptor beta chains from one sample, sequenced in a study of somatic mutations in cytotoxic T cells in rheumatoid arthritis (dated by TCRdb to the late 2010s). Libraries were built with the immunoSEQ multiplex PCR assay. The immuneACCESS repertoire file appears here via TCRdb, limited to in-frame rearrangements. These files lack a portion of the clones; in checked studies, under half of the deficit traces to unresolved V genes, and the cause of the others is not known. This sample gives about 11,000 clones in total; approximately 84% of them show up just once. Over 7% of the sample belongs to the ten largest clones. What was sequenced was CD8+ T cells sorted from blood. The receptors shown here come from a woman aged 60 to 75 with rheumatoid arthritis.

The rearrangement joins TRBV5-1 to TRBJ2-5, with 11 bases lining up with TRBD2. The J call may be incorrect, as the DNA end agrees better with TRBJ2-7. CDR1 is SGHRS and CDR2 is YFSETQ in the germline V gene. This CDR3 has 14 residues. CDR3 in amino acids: CASSFTSGRYEQYF. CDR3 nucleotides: TGCGCCAGCAGCTTTACTAGCGGGAGATACGAGCAGTACTTC.

CDR3 sequence (DNA): TGTGCCAGCAGTCCCGGGCAGGGTACTAATGAAAAACTGTTTTTT. This encodes CASSPGQGTNEKLFF. J is TRBJ1-4 and V is TRBV28; a weak D match, TRBD1 (5 bases). Germline V gene sequence: CDR1 MDHEN, CDR2 SYDVKM. The CDR3 has 15 residues. Trimming took 5 bases from V and 2 from J, leaving 12 bases between them. The variable domain in full, with the rest retrieved from reference TRBV28 and TRBJ1-4, is DVKVTQSSRYLVKRTGEKVFLECVQDMDHENMFWYRQDPGLGLRLIYFSYDVKMKEKGDIPEGYSVSREKKERFSLILESASTNQTSMYLCASSPGQGTNEKLFFGSGTQLSVL.

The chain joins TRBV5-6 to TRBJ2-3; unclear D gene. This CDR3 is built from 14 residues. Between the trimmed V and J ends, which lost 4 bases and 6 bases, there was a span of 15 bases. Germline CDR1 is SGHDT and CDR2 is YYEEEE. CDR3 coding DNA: TGTGCCAGCAGCCCATATGGTGCGTGGGATACGCAGTATTTT. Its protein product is CASSPYGAWDTQYF.

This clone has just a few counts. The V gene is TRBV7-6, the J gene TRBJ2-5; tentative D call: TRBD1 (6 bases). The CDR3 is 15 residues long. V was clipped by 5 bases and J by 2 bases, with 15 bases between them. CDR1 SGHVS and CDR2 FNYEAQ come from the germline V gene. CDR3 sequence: CASSENRELQETQYF. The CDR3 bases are TGTGCCAGCAGCGAGAACAGGGAACTTCAAGAGACCCAGTACTTC.

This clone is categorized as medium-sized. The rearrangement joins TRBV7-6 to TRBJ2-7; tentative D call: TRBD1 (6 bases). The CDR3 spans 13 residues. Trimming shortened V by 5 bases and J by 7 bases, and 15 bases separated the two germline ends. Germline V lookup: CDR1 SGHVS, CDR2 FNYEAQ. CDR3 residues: CASSTSQGGEQYF. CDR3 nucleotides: TGTGCCAGCAGCACATCACAGGGTGGAGAGCAGTACTTC.

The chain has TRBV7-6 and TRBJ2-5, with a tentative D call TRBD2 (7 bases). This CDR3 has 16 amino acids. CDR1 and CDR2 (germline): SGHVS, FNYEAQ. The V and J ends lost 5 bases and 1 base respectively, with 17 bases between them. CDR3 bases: TGTGCCAGCAGCCTAGAGGGGGGGCAGCCCCAAGAGACCCAGTACTTC. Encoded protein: CASSLEGGQPQETQYF. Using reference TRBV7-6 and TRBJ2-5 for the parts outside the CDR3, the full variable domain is GAGVSQSPRYKVTKRGQDVALRCDPISGHVSLYWYRQALGQGPEFLTYFNYEAQQDKSGLPNDRFSAERPEGSISTLTIQRTEQRDSAMYRCASSLEGGQPQETQYFGPGTRLLVL.

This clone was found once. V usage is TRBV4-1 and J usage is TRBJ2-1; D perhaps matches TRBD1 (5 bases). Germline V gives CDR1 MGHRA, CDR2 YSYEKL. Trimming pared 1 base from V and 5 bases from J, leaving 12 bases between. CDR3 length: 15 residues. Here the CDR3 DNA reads TGCGCCAGCAGCCAAGTTGGGGCCTCTAACAATGAGCAGTTCTTC. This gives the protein CASSQVGASNNEQFF.

Here the CDR3 reads CASSVGLAGGHEQFF. CDR3 DNA sequence: TGTGCCAGCAGCGTAGGACTAGCGGGAGGGCATGAGCAGTTCTTC. The chain is built from TRBV9 and TRBJ2-1; 14 bases fit TRBD2. The V and J ends lost 0 bases and 8 bases, in that order; junction bases with no gene match: 1. CDR1 and CDR2 (germline): SGDLS, YYNGEE. The CDR3 consists of 15 residues.

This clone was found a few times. The CDR3 nucleotides read TGTGCCAGCGGGGGACTGGGTACGGAGCAGTACTTC. Its translation is CASGGLGTEQYF. The chain has TRBV27 and TRBJ2-7; perhaps TRBD2 as D (6 bases). Trimming left V 8 bases short and J 7 bases short, with 15 bases between. Looked up from germline, CDR1 is MNHEY and CDR2 is SMNVEV (reference sequence). The CDR3 extends over 12 amino acids.

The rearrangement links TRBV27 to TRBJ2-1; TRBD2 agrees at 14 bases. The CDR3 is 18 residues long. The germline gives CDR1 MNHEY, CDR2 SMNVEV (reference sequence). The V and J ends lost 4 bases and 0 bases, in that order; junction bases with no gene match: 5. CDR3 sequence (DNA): TGTGCCAGCAGTTCGACTAGCGGGAGGGAGGTCTCCTACAATGAGCAGTTCTTC. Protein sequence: CASSSTSGREVSYNEQFF.

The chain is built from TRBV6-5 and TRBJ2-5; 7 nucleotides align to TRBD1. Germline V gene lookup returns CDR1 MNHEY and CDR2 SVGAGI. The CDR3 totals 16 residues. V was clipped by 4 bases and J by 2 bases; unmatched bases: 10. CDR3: CASSSNRGQLQETQYF. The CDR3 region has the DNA TGTGCCAGCAGTTCAAACCGGGGACAGCTACAAGAGACCCAGTACTTC.

The CDR3 region is CASSPNSYEQYF. The CDR3 region has the DNA TGTGCCAGCAGCCCCAATTCCTACGAGCAGTACTTC. V gene TRBV25-1 combines with J gene TRBJ2-7; no clear D. Trimming shortened V by 6 bases and J by 1 base, and 7 bases separated the two germline ends. This CDR3 has 12 amino acids. CDR1 and CDR2 from the germline V gene are MGHDK and SYGVNS.

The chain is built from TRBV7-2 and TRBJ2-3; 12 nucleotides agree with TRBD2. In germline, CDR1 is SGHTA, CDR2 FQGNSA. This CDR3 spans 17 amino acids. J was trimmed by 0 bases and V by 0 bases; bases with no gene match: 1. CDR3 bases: TGTGCCAGCAGCTTAGCCGGGACTAGCGGGAGCACAGATACGCAGTATTTT. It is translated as CASSLAGTSGSTDTQYF.

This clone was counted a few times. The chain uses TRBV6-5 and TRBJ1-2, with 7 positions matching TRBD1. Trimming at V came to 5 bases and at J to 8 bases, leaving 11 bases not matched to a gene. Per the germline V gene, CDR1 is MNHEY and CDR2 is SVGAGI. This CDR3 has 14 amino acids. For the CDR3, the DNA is TGTGCCAGCAGTCCCCAGGGGGGCAGTAGCGGCTACACCTTC. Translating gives CASSPQGGSSGYTF.

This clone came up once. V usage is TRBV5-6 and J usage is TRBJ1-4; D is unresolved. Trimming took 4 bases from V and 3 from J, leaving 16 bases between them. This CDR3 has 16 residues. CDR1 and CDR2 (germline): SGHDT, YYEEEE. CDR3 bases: TGTGCCAGCAGCCCCTCCTTGCGTGGGCCTAATGAAAAACTGTTTTTT. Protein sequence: CASSPSLRGPNEKLFF.

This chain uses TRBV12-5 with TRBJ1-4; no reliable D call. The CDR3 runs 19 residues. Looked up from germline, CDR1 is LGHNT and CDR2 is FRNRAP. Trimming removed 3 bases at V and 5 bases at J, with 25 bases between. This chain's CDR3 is CASGFVLRMDREENEKLFF. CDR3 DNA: TGTGCTAGTGGTTTCGTCCTGAGAATGGACCGGGAAGAAAATGAAAAACTGTTTTTT. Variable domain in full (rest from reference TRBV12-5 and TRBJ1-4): DARVTQTPRHKVTEMGQEVTMRCQPILGHNTVFWYRQTMMQGLELLAYFRNRAPLDDSGMPKDRFSAEMPDATLATLKIQPSEPRDSAVYFCASGFVLRMDREENEKLFFGSGTQLSVL.

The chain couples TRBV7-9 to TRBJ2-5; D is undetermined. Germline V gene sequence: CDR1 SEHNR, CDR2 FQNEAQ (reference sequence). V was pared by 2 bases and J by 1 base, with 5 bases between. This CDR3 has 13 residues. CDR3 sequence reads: CASSLYLQETQYF. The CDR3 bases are TGTGCCAGCAGCTTATATCTCCAAGAGACCCAGTACTTC.

The CDR3 nucleotides are TGTGCCAGCTCACCACGGCAGGGTTCCAACTACGAGCAGTACTTC. Translation gives CASSPRQGSNYEQYF. The chain employs TRBV18 and TRBJ2-7, with a possible D match to TRBD1 (5 bases). Trimming removed 1 base from V and 3 bases from J, with 13 bases in between. The CDR3 is 15 amino acids. Germline CDR1 KGHSH, CDR2 LQKENI.

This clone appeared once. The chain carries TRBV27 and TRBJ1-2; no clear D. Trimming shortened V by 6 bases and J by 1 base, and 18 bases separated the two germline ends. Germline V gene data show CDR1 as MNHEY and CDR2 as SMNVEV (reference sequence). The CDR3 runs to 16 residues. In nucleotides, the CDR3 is TGTGCCAGCAGCCTACGGAGGGCCGACCTTAACTATGGCTACACCTTC. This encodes CASSLRRADLNYGYTF.

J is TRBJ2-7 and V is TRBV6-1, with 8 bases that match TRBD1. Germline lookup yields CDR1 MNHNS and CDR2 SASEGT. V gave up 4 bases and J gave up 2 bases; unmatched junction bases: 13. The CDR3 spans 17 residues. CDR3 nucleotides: TGTGCCAGCAGTGCCCGCCGGGACAGGCCACTTCCCTACGAGCAGTACTTC. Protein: CASSARRDRPLPYEQYF.

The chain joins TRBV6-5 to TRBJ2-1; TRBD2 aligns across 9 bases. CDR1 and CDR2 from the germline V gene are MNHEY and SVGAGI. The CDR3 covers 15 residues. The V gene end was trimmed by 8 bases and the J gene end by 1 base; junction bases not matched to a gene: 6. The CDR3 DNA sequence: TGTGCCAGCTCTAGCGGGGACATTTCCTACAATGAGCAGTTCTTC. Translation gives CASSSGDISYNEQFF.

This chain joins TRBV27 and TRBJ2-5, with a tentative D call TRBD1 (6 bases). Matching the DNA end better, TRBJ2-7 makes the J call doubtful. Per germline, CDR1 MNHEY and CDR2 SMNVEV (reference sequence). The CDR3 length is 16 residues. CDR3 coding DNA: TGTGCCAGCAGCCGGGCCTATAGGGGGAGCTCCTACGAGCAGTACTTC. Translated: CASSRAYRGSSYEQYF.

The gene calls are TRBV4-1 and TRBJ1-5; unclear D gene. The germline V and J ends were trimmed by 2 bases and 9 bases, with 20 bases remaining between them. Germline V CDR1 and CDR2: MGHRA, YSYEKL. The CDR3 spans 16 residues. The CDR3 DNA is TGCGCCAGCAGCCAACATGCAGCGGGATTCTCGGCGCCCCAGCATTTT. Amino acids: CASSQHAAGFSAPQHF.

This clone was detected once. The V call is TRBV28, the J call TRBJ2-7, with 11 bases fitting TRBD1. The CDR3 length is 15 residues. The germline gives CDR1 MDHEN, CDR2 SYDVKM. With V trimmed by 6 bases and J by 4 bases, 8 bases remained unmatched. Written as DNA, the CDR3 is TGTGCCAGCAGGTGGACAGGGGGCGAGAGTTACGAGCAGTACTTC. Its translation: CASRWTGGESYEQYF.

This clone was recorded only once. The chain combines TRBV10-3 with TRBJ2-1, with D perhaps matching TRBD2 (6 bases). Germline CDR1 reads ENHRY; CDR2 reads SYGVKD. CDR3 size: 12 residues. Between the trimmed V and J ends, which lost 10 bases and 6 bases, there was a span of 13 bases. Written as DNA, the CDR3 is TGTGCCACGAGGGACTTCCTCAATGAGCAGTTCTTC. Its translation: CATRDFLNEQFF.

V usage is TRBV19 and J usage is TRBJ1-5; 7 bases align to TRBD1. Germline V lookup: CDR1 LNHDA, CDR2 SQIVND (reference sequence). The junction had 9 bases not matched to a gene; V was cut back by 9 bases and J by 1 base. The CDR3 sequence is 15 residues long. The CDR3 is CASHWTGQSNQPQHF. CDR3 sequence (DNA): TGTGCCAGCCACTGGACGGGACAGAGCAATCAGCCCCAGCATTTT.

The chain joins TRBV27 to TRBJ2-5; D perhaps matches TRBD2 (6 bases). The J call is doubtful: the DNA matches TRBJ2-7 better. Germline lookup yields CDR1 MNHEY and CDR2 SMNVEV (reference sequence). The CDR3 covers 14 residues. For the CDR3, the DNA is TGTGCCAGCAGCGCCGGGACTCTGGTCTACGAGCAGTACTTC. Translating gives CASSAGTLVYEQYF.

This CDR3 reads CASSVDRAPLNTEAFF. DNA of the CDR3: TGTGCCAGCAGCGTGGACAGGGCGCCCCTGAACACTGAAGCTTTCTTT. The chain carries TRBV5-8 and TRBJ1-1; TRBD1 matches 8 bases. This CDR3 contains 16 residues. Germline CDR1 reads SGHTS; CDR2 reads YDEGEE. V trimming: 4 bases; J trimming: 0 bases; junction bases outside the gene matches: 8.

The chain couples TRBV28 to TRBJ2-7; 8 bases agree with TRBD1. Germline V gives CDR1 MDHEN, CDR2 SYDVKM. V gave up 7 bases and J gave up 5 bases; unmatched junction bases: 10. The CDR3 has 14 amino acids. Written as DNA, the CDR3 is TGTGCCAGCACCCCGGACAGGGCAATCCACGAGCAGTACTTC. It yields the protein CASTPDRAIHEQYF.

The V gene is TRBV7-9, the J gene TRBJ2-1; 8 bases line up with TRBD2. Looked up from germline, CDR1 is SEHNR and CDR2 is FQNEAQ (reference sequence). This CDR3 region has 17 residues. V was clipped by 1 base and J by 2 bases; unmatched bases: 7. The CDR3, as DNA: TGTGCCAGCAGCTTAGAACGCGGGAGGAGGACCTACAATGAGCAGTTCTTC. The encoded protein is CASSLERGRRTYNEQFF.

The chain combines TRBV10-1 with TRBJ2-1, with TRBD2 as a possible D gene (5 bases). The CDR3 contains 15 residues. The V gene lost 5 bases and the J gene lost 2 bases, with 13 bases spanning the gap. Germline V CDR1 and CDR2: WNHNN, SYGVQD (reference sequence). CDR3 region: CASSSSGGAYNEQFF. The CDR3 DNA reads TGCGCCAGCAGTTCAAGCGGAGGAGCCTACAATGAGCAGTTCTTC.